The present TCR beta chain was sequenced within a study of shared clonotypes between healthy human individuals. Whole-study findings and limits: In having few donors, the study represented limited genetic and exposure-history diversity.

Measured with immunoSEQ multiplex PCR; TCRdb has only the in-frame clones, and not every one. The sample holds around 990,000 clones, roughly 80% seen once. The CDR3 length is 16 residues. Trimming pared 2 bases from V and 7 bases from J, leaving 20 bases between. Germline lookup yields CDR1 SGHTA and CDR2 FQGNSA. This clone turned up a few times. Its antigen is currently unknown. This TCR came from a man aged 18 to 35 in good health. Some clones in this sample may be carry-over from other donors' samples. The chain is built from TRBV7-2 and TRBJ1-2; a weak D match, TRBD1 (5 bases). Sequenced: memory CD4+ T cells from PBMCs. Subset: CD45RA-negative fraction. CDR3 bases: TGTGCCAGCAGCTTACGGAGGGACGGACTAACAGGTGGCTACACCTTC. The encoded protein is CASSLRRDGLTGGYTF.